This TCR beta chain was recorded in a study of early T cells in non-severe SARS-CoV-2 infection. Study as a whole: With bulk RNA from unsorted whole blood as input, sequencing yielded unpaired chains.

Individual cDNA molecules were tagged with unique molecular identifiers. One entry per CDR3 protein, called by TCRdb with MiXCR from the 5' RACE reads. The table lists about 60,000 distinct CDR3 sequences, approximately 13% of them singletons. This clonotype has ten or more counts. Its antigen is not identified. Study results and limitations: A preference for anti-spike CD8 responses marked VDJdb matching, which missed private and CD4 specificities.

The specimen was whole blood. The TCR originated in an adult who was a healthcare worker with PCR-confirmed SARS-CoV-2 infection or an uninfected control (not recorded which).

The CDR3 coding sequence is TGTGCCAGCAGTTTATACCAGTTCTATAGCAATCAGCCCCAGCATTTT. Translating gives CASSLYQFYSNQPQHF. The V and J genes are TRBV28 and TRBJ1-5; no definite D call. This CDR3 is built from 16 residues. In germline, CDR1 is MDHEN, CDR2 SYDVKM. Trimming removed 1 base at V and 0 bases at J, with 10 bases between.